This entry lists 21 T cell receptor beta chains sequenced from one sample in a study of blood T cell repertoires in COVID-19. TCRdb's table, derived via immunoSEQ multiplex PCR, lists solely in-frame clones and lacks some. Of about 200,000 clones in the sample, 75% to 90% are singletons; the top ten hold about 4%. The sequencing input was PBMCs or T cells enriched from blood (not recorded which). All receptors come from a woman aged 25 to 45 who had been exposed to COVID-19.

The chain employs TRBV19 and TRBJ1-6; perhaps TRBD1 as D (5 bases). The V and J ends lost 7 bases and 5 bases respectively, with 12 bases between them. This CDR3 comprises 14 residues. Germline loops: CDR1 LNHDA, CDR2 SQIVND (reference sequence). The CDR3 DNA reads as TGTGCCAGTAACCGGGGGGGGGATAATTCACCCCTCCACTTT. It codes for CASNRGGDNSPLHF.

J is TRBJ2-1 and V is TRBV14, with TRBD2 matching 10 bases. The CDR3 covers 19 residues. The junction had 17 bases not matched to a gene; V was cut back by 4 bases and J by 5 bases. Germline lookup yields CDR1 SGHDN and CDR2 FVKESK. The CDR3 loop is CASSLEGLADPPKDNEQFF. The CDR3 DNA reads as TGTGCCAGCAGCCTTGAAGGACTAGCGGACCCGCCCAAGGACAATGAGCAGTTCTTC.

The chain has TRBV19 and TRBJ2-2; 7 positions match TRBD1. V shed 4 bases, J shed 7 bases, and the junction held 15 bases outside the gene matches. The CDR3 is 17 residues long. The germline V gene encodes CDR1 LNHDA and CDR2 SQIVND (reference sequence). The CDR3 here is CASSNRRQGVEVGELFF. Written as DNA, the CDR3 is TGTGCCAGTAGTAACCGCCGCCAGGGGGTTGAGGTCGGGGAGCTGTTTTTT.

The chain recombines TRBV7-9 with TRBJ2-7; 7 bases line up with TRBD1. The CDR3 runs 14 residues. The V gene end was trimmed by 5 bases and the J gene end by 0 bases; junction bases not matched to a gene: 4. The germline V gene encodes CDR1 SEHNR and CDR2 FQNEAQ (reference sequence). CDR3 nucleotides: TGTGCCAGCAGCCCACAGGGGAGCTCCTACGAGCAGTACTTC. Protein product: CASSPQGSSYEQYF.

This chain joins TRBV14 and TRBJ1-2, with a weak D call TRBD1 (5 bases). The germline V gene encodes CDR1 SGHDN and CDR2 FVKESK. The V end was cut by 0 bases, the J end by 0 bases, with 17 bases between. This CDR3 has 18 residues. The chain's CDR3 is CASSQDSAGGTSNYGYTF. CDR3 sequence (DNA): TGTGCCAGCAGCCAAGATTCAGCGGGCGGGACCTCTAACTATGGCTACACCTTC.

CDR3 sequence (DNA): TGTGCCAGCAGTTCAGGGACAGGCTACACCTTC. Encoded protein: CASSSGTGYTF. V is TRBV12-3 or TRBV12-4 and J is TRBJ1-2, with D perhaps TRBD1 (6 bases). This CDR3 contains 11 residues. Trimming stripped 4 bases from V and 8 bases from J, with 8 bases between.

This sequence joins TRBV10-3 and TRBJ2-7; 9 nucleotides agree with TRBD1. Germline lookup yields CDR1 ENHRY and CDR2 SYGVKD. J lost 3 bases, V lost 6 bases, and 3 bases had no gene match. The CDR3 is 13 residues long. CDR3 amino acids: CAISGQGFYEQYF. In DNA, the CDR3 is TGTGCCATCAGCGGACAGGGGTTCTACGAGCAGTACTTC.

This chain connects TRBV29-1 to TRBJ1-2, with unresolved D. The CDR3 is 12 amino acids. Trimming stripped 5 bases from V and 2 bases from J, with 9 bases between. Germline V gene data show CDR1 as SQVTM and CDR2 as ANQGSEA. The CDR3 nucleotides are TGCAGCGTTCTGGGCAGGAACTATGGCTACACCTTC. The encoded protein is CSVLGRNYGYTF.

The chain combines TRBV12-5 with TRBJ1-1; D may be TRBD1 (6 bases). The V gene lost 6 bases and the J gene lost 4 bases, with 15 bases spanning the gap. Germline CDR1 LGHNT, CDR2 FRNRAP. The CDR3 loop spans 14 amino acids. CDR3 nucleotide sequence: TGTGCTAGTGGCCCGATTGTGGGGGCCACTGAAGCTTTCTTT. Translation: CASGPIVGATEAFF.

This sequence joins TRBV5-1 and TRBJ2-7; possible D gene TRBD2, 6 bases. Per germline, CDR1 SGHRS and CDR2 YFSETQ. Deletions cut 0 bases from V and 0 bases from J, with 13 bases between. This CDR3 contains 16 residues. This CDR3 is CASSLVSGGFSYEQYF. The CDR3 coding sequence is TGCGCCAGCAGCTTGGTCAGTGGGGGGTTCTCCTACGAGCAGTACTTC. The full variable domain, in which reference TRBV5-1 and TRBJ2-7 provide the parts outside the CDR3, is KAGVTQTPRYLIKTRGQQVTLSCSPISGHRSVSWYQQTPGQGLQFLFEYFSETQRNKGNFPGRFSGRQFSNSRSEMNVSTLELGDSALYLCASSLVSGGFSYEQYFGPGTRLTVT.

The chain combines TRBV5-5 with TRBJ2-6, with 8 bases matching TRBD2. Trimming cost V 2 bases and J 0 bases; bases outside gene matches: 4. CDR1 and CDR2 from the germline V gene are SGHKS and YYEKEE (reference sequence). This CDR3 comprises 17 residues. In DNA, the CDR3 is TGTGCCAGCAGCTTTATAGCGGGAAGCTCTGGGGCCAACGTCCTGACTTTC. It is translated as CASSFIAGSSGANVLTF.

This clone was seen just once. This same CDR3 is encoded by further DNA sequences in the sample. The rearrangement uses TRBV18 and TRBJ1-1, with 9 bases matching TRBD1. The CDR3 extends over 14 amino acids. CDR1 is KGHSH and CDR2 is LQKENI in the germline V gene. V lost 2 bases to trimming and J lost 3 bases; unmatched junction nucleotides: 1. DNA for the CDR3: TGTGCCAGCTCACCAACAGGGGGCTACACTGAAGCTTTCTTT. This encodes CASSPTGGYTEAFF.

This clone was counted a single time. The CDR3 sequence is CASSLAVSYEQYF. In DNA, the CDR3 is TGTGCCAGCAGCTTAGCGGTATCCTACGAGCAGTACTTC. The chain has TRBV5-6 and TRBJ2-7, with a tentative D call TRBD2 (5 bases). The CDR3 runs 13 residues. V shed 2 bases and J shed 1 base, with 7 bases lying between them. CDR1 SGHDT and CDR2 YYEEEE come from the germline V gene.

The V and J genes are TRBV19 and TRBJ1-3; perhaps TRBD1 as D (5 bases). The CDR3 sequence is 14 residues long. The germline gives CDR1 LNHDA, CDR2 SQIVND (reference sequence). V was clipped by 4 bases and J by 3 bases, with 10 bases between them. The CDR3 nucleotides read TGTGCCAGTAGTAAATCAGGGTTTGGAAACACCATATATTTT. Translation: CASSKSGFGNTIYF.

This clone was seen more than once but under ten times. DNA of the CDR3: TGTGCCAGCAGCCCGTGGGAGGGCCAGGCCACTGAAGCTTTCTTT. It specifies CASSPWEGQATEAFF. V usage is TRBV13 and J usage is TRBJ1-1; D is unclear. The CDR3 is 15 residues long. CDR1 and CDR2 from the germline V gene are PRHDT and FYEKMQ (reference sequence). Trimming left V 5 bases short and J 4 bases short, with 17 bases between.

The rearrangement links TRBV29-1 to TRBJ2-7; D is uncertain. Germline-derived CDR1 and CDR2 are SQVTM and ANQGSEA. Trimming removed 4 bases from V and 0 bases from J, with 7 bases in between. The CDR3 length is 12 residues. The CDR3 spells CSVGESSYEQYF. Here the CDR3 DNA reads TGCAGCGTTGGCGAGAGCTCCTACGAGCAGTACTTC.

This chain uses TRBV29-1 with TRBJ1-2; D ambiguous. The CDR3 runs 11 residues. V gave up 1 base and J gave up 10 bases, with 10 bases separating them. The germline V gene has CDR1 SQVTM and CDR2 ANQGSEA. The CDR3 loop reads CSVEGPQDYTF. The CDR3 nucleotides read TGCAGCGTTGAAGGACCCCAGGACTACACCTTC.

The chain joins TRBV19 to TRBJ1-5, with 12 bases that match TRBD1. The CDR3 extends over 16 amino acids. J gave up 6 bases and V 3 bases, and 6 bases lay outside the gene matches. The germline gives CDR1 LNHDA, CDR2 SQIVND (reference sequence). CDR3 region: CASSINQGQGAQPQHF. The CDR3 coding sequence is TGTGCCAGTAGTATTAATCAGGGACAGGGGGCTCAGCCCCAGCATTTT.

In this sample, this clone turned up many times. The CDR3 is CASSVVVRRVFF. The CDR3 DNA follows: TGTGCCAGCAGCGTAGTAGTCAGACGGGTGTTCTTC. This chain connects TRBV9 to TRBJ2-1, with unresolved D. CDR1 is SGDLS, CDR2 YYNGEE, per germline. The CDR3 runs to 12 residues. Trimming cost V 0 bases and J 15 bases, with 13 bases left between them.

This clone was picked up a small number of times. The chain couples TRBV5-4 to TRBJ2-2; 9 nucleotides line up with TRBD1. The ends lost 4 bases at V and 4 bases at J; junction bases unmatched: 8. The CDR3 loop spans 16 amino acids. Germline CDR1 SGHNT, CDR2 YYREEE (reference sequence). Here the CDR3 reads CASSLRTGAPTGELFF. The CDR3 region has the DNA TGTGCCAGCAGCCTCCGGACAGGGGCCCCCACCGGGGAGCTGTTTTTT.

This sequence joins TRBV27 and TRBJ1-3, with TRBD1 matching over 7 bases. The CDR3 is 16 amino acids. Germline CDR1 and CDR2: MNHEY and SMNVEV (reference sequence). After removal of 5 bases from V and 2 bases from J, the junction contained 9 bases not matched to a gene. Here the CDR3 reads CASSAGQPIPGNTIYF. For the CDR3, the DNA is TGTGCCAGCAGTGCGGGACAGCCTATCCCTGGAAACACCATATATTTT.